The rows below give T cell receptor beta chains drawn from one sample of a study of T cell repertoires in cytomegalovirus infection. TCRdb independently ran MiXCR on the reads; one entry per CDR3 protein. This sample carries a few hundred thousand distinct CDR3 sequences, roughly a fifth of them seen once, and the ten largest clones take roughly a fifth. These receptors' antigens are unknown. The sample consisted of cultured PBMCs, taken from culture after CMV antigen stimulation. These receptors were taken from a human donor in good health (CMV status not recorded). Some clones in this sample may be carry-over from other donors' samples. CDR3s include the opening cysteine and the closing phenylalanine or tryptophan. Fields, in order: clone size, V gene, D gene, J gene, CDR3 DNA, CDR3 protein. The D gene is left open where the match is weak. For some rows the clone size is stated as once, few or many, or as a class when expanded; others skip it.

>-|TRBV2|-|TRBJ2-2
TGTGCCAGTGACAGAAACACCGGGGAGCTGTTTTTT
CASDRNTGELFF
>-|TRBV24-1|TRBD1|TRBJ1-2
TGTGCCACCAGTGACCCAGGGGGCAGTAACTATGGCTACACCTTC
CATSDPGGSNYGYTF
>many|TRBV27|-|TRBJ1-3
TGTGCCAGCAGTTTAAAGGGGCATCCTGGAAACACCATATATTTT
CASSLKGHPGNTIYF
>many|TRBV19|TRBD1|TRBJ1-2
TGTGCCAGTAGTTTAGGGACAGTCAGCGGCTACACCTTC
CASSLGTVSGYTF
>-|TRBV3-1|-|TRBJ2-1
TGTGCCAGCAGCCAGAGTGCCTTTTACAATGAGCAGTTCTTC
CASSQSAFYNEQFF
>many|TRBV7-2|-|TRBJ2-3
TGTGCCAGCAGCACCCGAAAGGTGGGGGCCACAGATACGCAGTATTTT
CASSTRKVGATDTQYF
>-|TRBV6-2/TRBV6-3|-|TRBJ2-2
TGTGCCAGCATTACGGACGGGACCGGGGAGCTGTTTTTT
CASITDGTGELFF
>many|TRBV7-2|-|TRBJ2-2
TGTGCCAGCAGCCCCCAGGGACTTAACACCGGGGAGCTGTTTTTT
CASSPQGLNTGELFF
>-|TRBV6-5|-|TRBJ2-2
TGTGCCAGCAGTCGATCAGGAGCGGGGAACACCGGGGAGCTGTTTTTT
CASSRSGAGNTGELFF
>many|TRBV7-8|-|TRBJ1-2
TGTGCCAGCAGCTCAGTCTATGGCTACACCTTC
CASSSVYGYTF
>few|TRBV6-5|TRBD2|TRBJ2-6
TGTGCCAGCAGTTACTCCCCTAGCGGGGCTTCTGGGGCCAACGTCCTGACTTTC
CASSYSPSGASGANVLTF
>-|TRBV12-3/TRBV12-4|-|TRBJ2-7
TGTGCCAGCAGTTCGGACAGAGTGAGTTCCTACGAGCAGTACTTC
CASSSDRVSSYEQYF
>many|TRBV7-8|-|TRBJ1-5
TGTGCCAGCAGCAAAAGAAGCGATCAGCCCCAGCATTTT
CASSKRSDQPQHF
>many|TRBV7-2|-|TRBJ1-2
TGTGCCAGCAGCCCGCCCTCGACAGCCTATGGCTACACCTTC
CASSPPSTAYGYTF
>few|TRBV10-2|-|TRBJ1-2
TGCGCCAGCAGTGAGGCGAACACAAACTATGGCTACACCTTC
CASSEANTNYGYTF
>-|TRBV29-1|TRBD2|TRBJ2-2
TGCAGCGTTGAGCAAGCGGGAACGAACACCGGGGAGCTGTTTTTT
CSVEQAGTNTGELFF
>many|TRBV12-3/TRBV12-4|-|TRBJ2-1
TGTGCCAGCAATCCCCCGAGCTCCTACAATGAGCAGTTCTTC
CASNPPSSYNEQFF
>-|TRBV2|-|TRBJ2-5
TGTGCCAGCAGTGGAGCCAAAGAGACCCAGTACTTC
CASSGAKETQYF
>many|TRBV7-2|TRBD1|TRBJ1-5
TGTGCCAGCAGTTCGACAGGGGCCAATCAGCCCCAGCATTTT
CASSSTGANQPQHF
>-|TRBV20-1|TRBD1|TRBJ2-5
TGCAGTGCTACCGGGACAGACCAAGAGACCCAGTACTTC
CSATGTDQETQYF
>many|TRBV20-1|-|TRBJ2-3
TGCAGTGCTAGAAGTTTTATCGGGACTTCCGATATGGATACGCAGTATTTT
CSARSFIGTSDMDTQYF
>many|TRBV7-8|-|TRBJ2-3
TGTGCCAGCAGCTTGGGGTTTAGCACAGATACGCAGTATTTT
CASSLGFSTDTQYF
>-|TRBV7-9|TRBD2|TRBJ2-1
TGTGCCAGCAGCCCTTGGAATCTAGCGGATTACAATGAGCAGTTCTTC
CASSPWNLADYNEQFF
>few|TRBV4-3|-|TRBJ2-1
TGCGCCAGCAGCCAAGATGGGACGGTCTACAATGAGCAGTTCTTC
CASSQDGTVYNEQFF
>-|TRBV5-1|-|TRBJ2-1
TGCGCCAGCAGCTTGGGACTAGTGAATGAGCAGTTCTTC
CASSLGLVNEQFF
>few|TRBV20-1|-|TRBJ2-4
TGCAGTGAAGCAGAGGACGGTGCAAACATTCAGTACTTC
CSEAEDGANIQYF